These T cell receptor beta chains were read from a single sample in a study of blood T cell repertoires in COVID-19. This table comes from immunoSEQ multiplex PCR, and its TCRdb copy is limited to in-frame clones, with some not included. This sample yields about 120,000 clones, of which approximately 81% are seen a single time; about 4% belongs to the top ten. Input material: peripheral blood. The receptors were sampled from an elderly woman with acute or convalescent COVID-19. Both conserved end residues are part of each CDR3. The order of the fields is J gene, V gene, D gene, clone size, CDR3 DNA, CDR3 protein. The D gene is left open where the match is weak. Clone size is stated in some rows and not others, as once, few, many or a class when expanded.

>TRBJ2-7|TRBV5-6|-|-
TGTGCCAGCAGACGCACAGGGACGTCCTCCTACGAGCAGTACTTC
CASRRTGTSSYEQYF
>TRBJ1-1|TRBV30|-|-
TGTGCCTGGAGTCGGGTGGTCACTGAAGCTTTCTTT
CAWSRVVTEAFF
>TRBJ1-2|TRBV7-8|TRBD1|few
TGTGCCAGCAGCTTAGTGGGACAGGGGGCCTATGGCTACACCTTC
CASSLVGQGAYGYTF
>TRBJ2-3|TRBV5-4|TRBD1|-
TGTGCCAGCAGCTCGACGGGGGTGCAGGGGGCTGGAGGGACAGATACGCAGTATTTT
CASSSTGVQGAGGTDTQYF
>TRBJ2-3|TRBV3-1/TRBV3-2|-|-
TGTGCCAACTCCAACTGGGATACGCAGTATTTT
CANSNWDTQYF
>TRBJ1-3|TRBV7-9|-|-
TGTGCCAGCAGCTCAACCAGGGGAAACACCATATATTTT
CASSSTRGNTIYF
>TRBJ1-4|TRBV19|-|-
TGTGCCAGTAGTATAGGCCAGGCGACTAATGAAAAACTGTTTTTT
CASSIGQATNEKLFF
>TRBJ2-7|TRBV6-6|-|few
TGTGCCAGCAGTAACCCACTGACAGTCGAGAAGTACTTC
CASSNPLTVEKYF
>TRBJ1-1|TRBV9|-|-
TGTGCCAGCAGCGCCCTTAAGAACACTGAAGCTTTCTTT
CASSALKNTEAFF
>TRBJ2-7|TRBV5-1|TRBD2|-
TGCGCCAGCAGCTTCTCGGGGGGGCTCTACGAGCAGTACTTC
CASSFSGGLYEQYF
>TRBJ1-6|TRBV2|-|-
TGTGCCAGCAGTGACTACAGGGAGTCACCCCTCCACTTT
CASSDYRESPLHF
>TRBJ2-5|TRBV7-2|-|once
TGTGCCAGCAGCTTAGCTCCGGCTAGCATGGAGACCCAGTACTTC
CASSLAPASMETQYF
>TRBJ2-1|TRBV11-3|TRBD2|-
TGTGCCAGCAGCAAACTAGCGGGAGTTTACCATGAGCAGTTCTTC
CASSKLAGVYHEQFF
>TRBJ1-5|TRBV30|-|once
TGTGCCTGGAGTGCAGGGGCGCGTAATCAGCCCCAGCATTTT
CAWSAGARNQPQHF
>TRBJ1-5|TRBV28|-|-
TGTGCCAGCAGACCGCAGGGGTATAGCAATCAGCCCCAGCATTTT
CASRPQGYSNQPQHF
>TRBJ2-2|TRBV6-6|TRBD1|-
TGTGCCAGCAGACCCGGACAGGGAGGCACCGGGGAGCTGTTTTTT
CASRPGQGGTGELFF
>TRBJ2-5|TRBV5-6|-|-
TGTGCCAGCAGCGGAACAGGGCACCAAGAGACCCAGTACTTC
CASSGTGHQETQYF
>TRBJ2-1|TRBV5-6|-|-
TGTGCCAGCAGCGCTTCAAACAGGGCCCCCTACAATGAGCAGTTCTTC
CASSASNRAPYNEQFF
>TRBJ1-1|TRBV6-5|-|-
TGTGCCAGCGCTACGGACAGCTACACTGAAGCTTTCTTT
CASATDSYTEAFF
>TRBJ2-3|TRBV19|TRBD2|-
TGTGCCAGTACCGAAACCGGGACTACCACAGATACGCAGTATTTT
CASTETGTTTDTQYF
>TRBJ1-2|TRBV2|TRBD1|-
TGTGCCAGCAGCCCGGAGGGGACAGGGGGAGGCTACACCTTC
CASSPEGTGGGYTF
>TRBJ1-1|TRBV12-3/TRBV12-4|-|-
TGTGCCAGCAGCTCCTTAAGGGGGACTGAAGCTTTCTTT
CASSSLRGTEAFF
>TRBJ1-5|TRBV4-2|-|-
TGTGCCAGCAGCCAAGTTGGACAGTATAGCAATCAGCCCCAGCATTTT
CASSQVGQYSNQPQHF
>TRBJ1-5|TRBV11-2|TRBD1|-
TGTGCCAGCAGCCCGTTCCCCGACAGGGGGAATCAGCCCCAGCATTTT
CASSPFPDRGNQPQHF
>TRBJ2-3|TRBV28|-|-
TGTGCCAGCAGTAGGCGCCGGGGCACAGATACGCAGTATTTT
CASSRRRGTDTQYF
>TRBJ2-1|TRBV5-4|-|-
TGTGCCAGCAGCTTGGCTTCCAGGGGCTCCTACAATGAGCAGTTCTTC
CASSLASRGSYNEQFF
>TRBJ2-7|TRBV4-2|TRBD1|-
TGTGCCAGCAGCCAAGACATACAGGGGGCGAGCTCCTACGAGCAGTACTTC
CASSQDIQGASSYEQYF